A selection of T cell receptor beta chains follows, all from one sample in a study of T-cell reconstitution after alpha-beta-depleted transplantation in children. TCRdb re-called the PCR reads through MiXCR, storing one row per CDR3 protein. The sample contains some 460,000 distinct CDR3 sequences, about 16% of which appear only once. Sequencing was performed on PBMCs, mostly from graft donor cells, taken 360 days after TCRalphabeta/CD19-depleted stem cell transplant. These receptors were collected from a boy less than two years old who had a stem cell transplant for Wiskott-Aldrich syndrome, so the T cells may come from the graft donor. Both conserved end residues are part of each CDR3. Each record gives: J gene, V gene, D gene, clone size, CDR3 protein, CDR3 DNA. The D gene is left open where the match is weak. Where a row states a size, it is once, few, many or the class of an expanded clone; other rows omit it.

TRBJ2-2 TRBV12-3/TRBV12-4 NA NA CASSLNLLTGELFF TGTGCCAGCAGTTTAAATCTGCTGACCGGGGAGCTGTTTTTT
TRBJ2-3 TRBV10-3 NA NA CAISKGAPTDTQYF TGTGCCATCAGCAAAGGGGCTCCGACAGATACGCAGTATTTT
TRBJ2-7 TRBV7-2 NA NA CASSLNRLYEQYF TGTGCCAGCAGCTTAAACCGTTTATACGAGCAGTACTTC
TRBJ2-5 TRBV5-1 NA NA CASSWTHGASYF TGCGCCAGCAGCTGGACCCATGGGGCCTCGTACTTC
TRBJ2-5 TRBV2 TRBD2 NA CASSLGTSGKGANKETQYF TGTGCCAGCAGTCTAGGGACTAGCGGGAAAGGGGCCAACAAAGAGACCCAGTACTTC
TRBJ2-1 TRBV5-1 TRBD2 few CASSLGRLAGLSGEQFF TGCGCCAGCAGCTTGGGGAGACTAGCGGGACTCTCCGGTGAGCAGTTCTTC
TRBJ2-7 TRBV3-1 TRBD2 NA CASSRPSERGSYEQYF TGTGCCAGCAGCCGCCCATCAGAGCGGGGGTCCTACGAGCAGTACTTC
TRBJ2-3 TRBV9 NA few CASSVAGGGRTDTQYF TGTGCCAGCAGCGTAGCAGGGGGAGGTCGAACAGATACGCAGTATTTT
TRBJ2-1 TRBV2 TRBD2 NA CASSVRGGGPQFF TGTGCCAGCAGTGTTAGGGGCGGGGGACCTCAGTTCTTC
TRBJ2-5 TRBV20-1 TRBD1 NA CSVGGTGRETQYF TGCAGTGTTGGGGGGACAGGTCGAGAGACCCAGTACTTC
TRBJ2-1 TRBV7-2 NA NA CASSLHRANNEQFF TGTGCCAGCAGTTTGCACCGGGCAAACAATGAGCAGTTCTTC
TRBJ2-7 TRBV2 NA many CASSGDRNSYEQYF TGTGCCAGCAGTGGGGACCGCAACTCCTACGAGCAGTACTTC
TRBJ1-4 TRBV28 NA few CASSNRGYEKLFF TGTGCCAGCAGTAACCGGGGATATGAAAAACTGTTTTTT
TRBJ2-1 TRBV5-1 NA NA CASSLERSSSYNEQFF TGCGCCAGCAGCTTGGAACGCTCTAGCTCCTACAATGAGCAGTTCTTC
TRBJ2-5 TRBV10-3 NA many CAISESAREETQYF TGTGCCATCAGTGAGTCTGCCAGGGAGGAGACCCAGTACTTC
TRBJ2-7 TRBV6-5 TRBD1 NA CASSYAGTEEGKEQYF TGTGCCAGCAGTTACGCCGGGACAGAAGAGGGAAAGGAGCAGTACTTC